This T cell receptor beta chain stems from a study of Graves' ophthalmopathy and Graves' hyperthyroidism. In the study overall: Stable hyperthyroidism denotes an absence of ophthalmopathy throughout 18 months of follow-up. Study-level results: A roughly 80% specificity and around 88% sensitivity were achieved by a 13-signature model that separated ophthalmopathy from stable hyperthyroidism.

Hyperthyroidism patients had new diagnoses, durations under 2 months, and ages of 18 to 65. Enrollment excluded any patients with other autoimmune diseases, uncontrolled infections, pregnancy or lactation. This CDR3 has 13 residues. Looked up from germline, CDR1 is SQVTM and CDR2 is ANQGSEA. As the template, RNA transcripts were used to amplify TCR beta CDR3 regions. Scientists carried out first-round RT-PCR using HTBI primers and then a second-round multiplex PCR. TCRdb reanalysed the multiplex PCR reads using MiXCR and keeps one entry per CDR3 protein. Of over a million distinct CDR3 sequences listed, around a third are singletons. Concerning this clonotype: Its specificity is unknown. Being one base from a much bigger clone, this may be a read error.

The clonotype originates from an adult man with Graves' hyperthyroidism. The sample was peripheral blood or thyroid tissue (not recorded which). This chain joins TRBV29-1 and TRBJ2-7; 10 bases map to TRBD2. The CDR3 loop is CSVAPSGGYERYF. CDR3 DNA: TGCAGCGTCGCCCCTAGCGGGGGTTACGAGCGGTACTTC.